A single TCR beta chain is shown here with its context. This clonotype has at least ten counts. Its target antigen remains unknown. Base qualities are not provided; no much larger clone lies one nucleotide away. From cysteine to phenylalanine, the CDR3 is 13 amino acids long. The read is trimmed to its CDR3 DNA, 39 bases read in frame from base 1. V loses 5 bases of germline sequence and J loses 18 bases, and the interval between the two ends is 20 bases. For repertoire sequencing, TCR beta CDR3 regions were amplified from RNA transcripts. The first round of RT-PCR was done with HTBI primers and the Qiagen OneStep RT-PCR kit, and was followed by a second round of multiplex PCR, then size selection and purification. The libraries underwent paired-end sequencing with 100 bp reads on an Illumina HiSeq2000. The published analysis was carried out like this. SOAPnuke was used for read processing, and reads with adapters, uncalled bases, a mean Phred below 15, or no exact constant-primer or identifier match were discarded. COPE v1.2.5 was used to merge high-quality paired reads. Each unique nucleotide sequence was treated as a clonotype, and MiTCR v1.1 was used to align the clonotypes to the IMGT TRB V, D and J references. The analysis was limited to V-J combinations with a frequency above 0.0001, which together covered just over 98% of the repertoires. For each V-J combination, a TCR clonal expansion and chaos score was defined as F50 clonal expansion divided by the chaos observed in the TCRdist matrix. Welch's t-statistics and random forest were used to reduce features to 13 V-J combinations, which were fed into a naive Bayes classifier. The similarity between thyroid and blood repertoires was quantified using the Morisita-Horn index. Using fastp trimming at Q25 and MiXCR clonotype assembly, TCRdb reanalyzed the public sequencing data and kept in-frame beta chains. Entries are consolidated by CDR3 protein sequence, retaining the most common genes and DNA. The V and J calls, along with clone size, are taken from TCRdb and not from the paper's own processing. The sample yields approximately 460,000 distinct CDR3 sequences; under 15% were counted once. About 9.4% of the sample goes to the ten largest clones.

These data originate in a study of Graves' ophthalmopathy and Graves' hyperthyroidism (dated by TCRdb to between 2018 and 2020). For the study in its entirety: Peripheral blood was collected at initial diagnosis, prior to any treatment. The study used signatures of the TCR beta repertoire to tell Graves' ophthalmopathy apart from Graves' hyperthyroidism and to predict which patients would progress to ophthalmopathy. In total, some 130 blood samples were TCR-sequenced: fewer than 50 ophthalmopathy, some 75 hyperthyroidism and some 17 hyperthyroidism-to-ophthalmopathy patients. To explore V-J signatures that separate ophthalmopathy from hyperthyroidism, a discovery set of about a hundred patients was enrolled, consisting of more than 40 with ophthalmopathy and 55 to 65 with stable hyperthyroidism. The independent validation cohort included about 19 hyperthyroidism patients plus 17 patients who later progressed from hyperthyroidism to ophthalmopathy. In a handful of hyperthyroidism patients, the T-cell repertoire of thyroid tissue was compared with the T-cell repertoire of blood. Once sampling was done, hyperthyroidism patients were given methimazole at a starting dose of 30 mg daily, while ophthalmopathy patients were given high-dose intravenous methylprednisolone. For training and testing, the 100 or so patients in the discovery cohort were randomly divided in a 7:3 ratio.

The ophthalmopathy patients had moderately to severely active disease, with a Clinical Activity Score of 3 or higher, a NOSPECS grade of 4 or higher, and a disease duration of less than 3 months. Patients with other autoimmune diseases, uncontrolled infections, pregnancy or lactation were excluded. Clinical symptoms, serum thyroxine, TRAb, thyroid ultrasound and orbital computed tomography formed the basis of the diagnosis. Using Ficoll-Paque density gradient centrifugation, PBMCs were isolated from less than 11 ml of fresh peripheral blood. Total RNA was extracted with Trizol reagent and quality-checked on an Agilent 2100 Bioanalyzer. Results the study describes overall, beyond this receptor: No statistical method was used to predetermine the sample size, and group allocation was not hidden from the investigators. Ophthalmopathy was separated from stable hyperthyroidism by the 13-signature model with just under 90% sensitivity and less than 82% specificity in cross-validation and with 80%/75% in the test set. In validation, the model predicted ophthalmopathy progression with about 71% sensitivity and 72.22% specificity; 12 predicted patients were CT-confirmed with GO in a median of about 6.2 months. Most expanded thyroid clonotypes with a frequency above 0.001 also appeared in blood, which suggests that blood repertoires may reflect the immune response in the thyroid.

The chain uses TRBV12-3 or TRBV12-4 and TRBJ1-6; no D gene is confidently identified. The clonotype was recovered from a woman aged 25 to 39 with Graves' ophthalmopathy. Donor details come from another sample of the same person, matched by shared clones. The sequenced material came from blood. The CDR3 region has the sequence CASSKSARAGRHF. In nucleotide form, the sequence is TGTGCCAGCAGTAAATCCGCCCGGGCCGGTCGCCACTTT.